Following are 31 T cell receptor beta chains from one sample sequenced in a study of early stage breast cancer tumors. TCRdb keeps only in-frame clones here, not all; method: immunoSEQ multiplex PCR. This sample carries 60,000 to 80,000 clones, around four fifths of them seen once, and the ten largest clones take roughly 3%. Sequencing used blood. The receptors were gathered from a person aged 55 to 70 with breast cancer.

This chain joins TRBV7-9 and TRBJ1-4; D gene unclear. Looked up from germline, CDR1 is SEHNR and CDR2 is FQNEAQ (reference sequence). V shed 1 base and J shed 3 bases, with 6 bases lying between them. The CDR3 covers 14 residues. DNA for the CDR3: TGTGCCAGCAGCTTAGGGGAGCCTAATGAAAAACTGTTTTTT. Protein: CASSLGEPNEKLFF.

The chain uses TRBV6-1 and TRBJ1-2; 8 bases match TRBD1. The junction had 7 bases not matched to a gene; V was cut back by 6 bases and J by 4 bases. Germline assignment: CDR1 MNHNS and CDR2 SASEGT. The CDR3 consists of 14 residues. The CDR3 DNA reads TGTGCCAGCAGGAACAGGGGGGAAGGCTATGGCTACACCTTC. Its protein product is CASRNRGEGYGYTF.

This clone was counted a single time. The J gene is TRBJ2-7, the V gene TRBV19; D could derive from TRBD1 or TRBD2 (7 bases each). V lost 3 bases, J lost 2 bases, and 11 bases lay in between. The germline gives CDR1 LNHDA, CDR2 SQIVND (reference sequence). This CDR3 spans 14 amino acids. The CDR3 protein is CASSIQGGTYEQYF. CDR3 DNA: TGTGCCAGTAGTATCCAGGGGGGGACCTACGAGCAGTACTTC.

This clone has just a few counts. The CDR3 spells CATSHRGRGEKLFF. For the CDR3, the DNA is TGTGCCACCAGCCACAGGGGCCGGGGTGAAAAACTGTTTTTT. The chain is built from TRBV15 and TRBJ1-4, with 7 positions matching TRBD1. V gave up 5 bases and J gave up 7 bases; unmatched junction bases: 7. The CDR3 is made up of 14 amino acids. The germline gives CDR1 LNHNV, CDR2 YYDKDF (reference sequence).

This chain links TRBV2 with TRBJ2-2; 9 nucleotides line up with TRBD2. The CDR3 has 15 amino acids. V trimming: 6 bases; J trimming: 6 bases; junction bases outside the gene matches: 8. CDR1 and CDR2 from the germline V gene are SNHLY and FYNNEI. The CDR3 DNA reads as TGTGCCAGCAGGCCCGCGGGGGGGGTCGCCGGGGAGCTGTTTTTT. Translated, it gives CASRPAGGVAGELFF.

The chain employs TRBV19 and TRBJ2-3; TRBD2 is a possible D gene (6 bases). Germline V gene data show CDR1 as LNHDA and CDR2 as SQIVND (reference sequence). This CDR3 spans 14 amino acids. V shed 5 bases and J shed 2 bases, with 11 bases lying between them. Here the CDR3 reads CASSRDWSTDTQYF. Written as DNA, the CDR3 is TGTGCCAGTAGTCGGGACTGGTCCACAGATACGCAGTATTTT.

The rearrangement joins TRBV7-2 to TRBJ2-2; 7 bases fit TRBD2. Germline lookup yields CDR1 SGHTA and CDR2 FQGNSA. V lost 4 bases and J lost 7; bases outside the gene matches: 9. The CDR3 spans 15 residues. The CDR3 loop reads CASSSGLVSHGELFF. The CDR3 region has the DNA TGTGCCAGCAGCTCCGGACTAGTCTCCCACGGGGAGCTGTTTTTT. Using reference TRBV7-2 and TRBJ2-2 for the parts outside the CDR3, the full variable domain is GAGVSQSPSNKVTEKGKDVELRCDPISGHTALYWYRQSLGQGLEFLIYFQGNSAPDKSGLPSDRFSAERTGGSVSTLTIQRTQQEDSAVYLCASSSGLVSHGELFFGEGSRLTVL.

The CDR3 is CAIRSGQGGEETQYF. CDR3 coding DNA: TGTGCCATCAGGTCTGGACAGGGGGGTGAAGAGACCCAGTACTTC. This sequence joins TRBV10-3 and TRBJ2-5, with TRBD1 identical over 10 bases. The CDR3 consists of 15 residues. V dropped 6 bases and J dropped 3; count of bases not matched to a gene: 7. The germline V gene encodes CDR1 ENHRY and CDR2 SYGVKD.

The chain joins TRBV11-3 to TRBJ2-3; no clear D. The germline V gene has CDR1 SGHNT and CDR2 YENEEA. The length of the CDR3 is 14 residues. Trimming cost V 1 base and J 0 bases, with 5 bases left between them. The CDR3 DNA follows: TGTGCCAGCAGCTTAGGGAGTAGCACAGATACGCAGTATTTT. Encoded protein: CASSLGSSTDTQYF.

The CDR3 DNA reads as TGCGCCAGCAGCCCATCGACAGGCCCTTGGGGAGATACGCAGTATTTT. Protein product: CASSPSTGPWGDTQYF. This chain connects TRBV4-1 to TRBJ2-3; perhaps TRBD1 as D (6 bases). CDR3 size: 16 residues. The V gene's germline CDR1 is MGHRA and CDR2 YSYEKL. V was pared by 4 bases and J by 5 bases, with 19 bases between.

The chain has TRBV29-1 and TRBJ2-4; no reliable D call. Germline V gene lookup returns CDR1 SQVTM and CDR2 ANQGSEA. The V end lost 7 bases, the J end lost 2 bases, and 9 bases lay between the germline ends. This CDR3 spans 12 amino acids. The CDR3 DNA reads as TGCAGCGCTGGGGAACCCAAAAACATTCAGTACTTC. Its translation is CSAGEPKNIQYF. Filled out from reference TRBV29-1 and TRBJ2-4, the complete variable domain reads SAVISQKPSRDICQRGTSLTIQCQVDSQVTMMFWYRQQPGQSLTLIATANQGSEATYESGFVIDKFPISRPNLTFSTLTVSNMSPEDSSIYLCSAGEPKNIQYFGAGTRLSVL.

This sequence joins TRBV5-6 and TRBJ1-6; D is undetermined. V gave up 1 base and J gave up 10 bases, with 15 bases separating them. CDR3 length equals 15 residues. Looked up from germline, CDR1 is SGHDT and CDR2 is YYEEEE. The CDR3 is CASSLYGQSFSPLHF. The DNA of the CDR3 is TGTGCCAGCAGCTTGTATGGGCAAAGTTTCTCACCCCTCCACTTT. The full variable domain, in which reference TRBV5-6 and TRBJ1-6 provide the parts outside the CDR3, is DAGVTQSPTHLIKTRGQQVTLRCSPKSGHDTVSWYQQALGQGPQFIFQYYEEEERQRGNFPDRFSGHQFPNYSSELNVNALLLGDSALYLCASSLYGQSFSPLHFGNGTRLTVT.

V is TRBV11-3 and J is TRBJ2-3; TRBD2 aligns across 11 bases. The CDR3 covers 16 residues. Germline V gene sequence: CDR1 SGHNT, CDR2 YENEEA. The junction had 9 bases not matched to a gene; V was cut back by 4 bases and J by 6 bases. The CDR3 bases are TGTGCCAGCAGCTCCACACCGACTAGCGGGGATGATACGCAGTATTTT. This sequence encodes CASSSTPTSGDDTQYF.

This chain's CDR3 is CASSKDYNEQFF. CDR3 DNA: TGTGCCAGCAGCAAAGACTACAATGAGCAGTTCTTC. This chain uses TRBV11-2 with TRBJ2-1, with D hard to call. Germline loops: CDR1 SGHAT, CDR2 FQNNGV. CDR3 size: 12 residues. V was clipped by 5 bases and J by 3 bases, with 5 bases between them. Combining the CDR3 with reference TRBV11-2 and TRBJ2-1 gives the whole variable domain EAGVAQSPRYKIIEKRQSVAFWCNPISGHATLYWYQQILGQGPKLLIQFQNNGVVDDSQLPKDRFSAERLKGVDSTLKIQPAKLEDSAVYLCASSKDYNEQFFGPGTRLTVL.

The chain is built from TRBV18 and TRBJ2-5; weak D call: TRBD2 (5 bases). V lost 6 bases and J 4 bases, leaving 15 bases between the germline ends. The germline V gene encodes CDR1 KGHSH and CDR2 LQKENI. The CDR3 extends over 14 amino acids. This CDR3 is CASSGGLGGETQYF. CDR3 sequence (DNA): TGTGCCAGCTCTGGCGGGCTGGGCGGAGAGACCCAGTACTTC.

The V and J genes are TRBV10-2 and TRBJ1-5; TRBD1 might be the D (5 bases). Germline CDR1 and CDR2: WSHSY and SAAADI. The V gene lost 8 bases and the J gene lost 2 bases, with 10 bases spanning the gap. The CDR3 extends over 13 amino acids. DNA of the CDR3: TGCGCCAGCCACCAAGGGGGCAATCAGCCCCAGCATTTT. As protein: CASHQGGNQPQHF.

V and J are TRBV5-1 and TRBJ2-3; D gene unclear. With 2 bases removed from V and 2 bases from J, the gap between germline ends came to 9 bases. Germline CDR1 SGHRS, CDR2 YFSETQ. CDR3 length equals 14 residues. The CDR3 loop is CASSLQAFTDTQYF. The DNA of the CDR3 is TGCGCCAGCAGCTTACAAGCTTTCACAGATACGCAGTATTTT. Using reference TRBV5-1 and TRBJ2-3 for the parts outside the CDR3, the full variable domain is KAGVTQTPRYLIKTRGQQVTLSCSPISGHRSVSWYQQTPGQGLQFLFEYFSETQRNKGNFPGRFSGRQFSNSRSEMNVSTLELGDSALYLCASSLQAFTDTQYFGPGTRLTVL.

This clone has just a few counts. Here the CDR3 reads CGTGRTGNTIYF. CDR3 bases: TGTGGAACCGGGCGCACAGGAAACACCATATATTTT. This sequence joins TRBV19 and TRBJ1-3; no clear D gene. The CDR3 spans 12 residues. CDR1 is LNHDA and CDR2 is SQIVND in the germline V gene (reference sequence).

The rearrangement links TRBV28 to TRBJ1-2, with D hard to call. V shed 8 bases and J shed 3 bases, with 7 bases lying between them. Looked up from germline, CDR1 is MDHEN and CDR2 is SYDVKM. The CDR3 has 11 amino acids. CDR3 nucleotide sequence: TGTGCCAGCGCTACGTACTATGGCTACACCTTC. It translates to CASATYYGYTF.

This chain links TRBV5-6 with TRBJ2-4; 7 nucleotides align to TRBD1. This CDR3 is 14 amino acids long. Looked up from germline, CDR1 is SGHDT and CDR2 is YYEEEE. V lost 3 bases to trimming and J lost 6 bases; unmatched junction nucleotides: 6. The CDR3 is CASSSGQRINIQYF. In DNA, the CDR3 is TGTGCCAGCAGCTCGGGACAGAGAATAAACATTCAGTACTTC.

The chain employs TRBV19 and TRBJ1-6, with 7 bases aligning to TRBD1. J lost 10 bases, V lost 6 bases, and 6 bases had no gene match. The germline CDR1 and CDR2 sequences are LNHDA and SQIVND (reference sequence). The CDR3 is 13 amino acids. CDR3 loop: CASSRDRGSPLHF. Written as DNA, the CDR3 is TGTGCCAGTAGCCGGGACAGAGGATCACCCCTCCACTTT.

The chain links TRBV27 to TRBJ1-6, with D maybe TRBD1 (5 bases). V was pared by 6 bases and J by 1 base, with 10 bases between. The CDR3 is 15 amino acids. The germline V gene encodes CDR1 MNHEY and CDR2 SMNVEV (reference sequence). In nucleotides, the CDR3 is TGTGCCAGCAGGCGGGGGGTTTCCTATAATTCACCCCTCCACTTT. It specifies CASRRGVSYNSPLHF.

The V call is TRBV11-2, the J call TRBJ2-2, with no clear D. Germline CDR1 is SGHAT and CDR2 is FQNNGV. The CDR3 length is 14 residues. Deletions cut 1 base from V and 8 bases from J, with 11 bases between. CDR3 amino acids: CASSLAPGAGELFF. The CDR3 nucleotides are TGTGCCAGCAGCTTAGCCCCTGGAGCGGGGGAGCTGTTTTTT. Based on the CDR3 plus reference TRBV11-2 and TRBJ2-2, the full variable domain is EAGVAQSPRYKIIEKRQSVAFWCNPISGHATLYWYQQILGQGPKLLIQFQNNGVVDDSQLPKDRFSAERLKGVDSTLKIQPAKLEDSAVYLCASSLAPGAGELFFGEGSRLTVL.

The chain joins TRBV27 to TRBJ2-1; 13 bases fit TRBD2. The length of the CDR3 is 16 residues. The ends lost 5 bases at V and 7 bases at J; junction bases unmatched: 8. Per germline, CDR1 MNHEY and CDR2 SMNVEV (reference sequence). CDR3 sequence (DNA): TGTGCCAGCAGTGTTCGGACTAGCGGGAGTCAGAATGAGCAGTTCTTC. Amino acid sequence: CASSVRTSGSQNEQFF.

This CDR3 reads CSGVREREQFF. CDR3 in DNA: TGCAGTGGAGTCAGGGAACGTGAGCAGTTCTTC. V and J are TRBV20-1 and TRBJ2-1; the D gene is possibly TRBD1 (5 bases). The ends were cut back, 7 bases at V and 9 bases at J, with 13 bases in the middle. Germline-derived CDR1 and CDR2 are DFQATT and SNEGSKA (reference sequence). CDR3 size: 11 residues.

The genes are TRBV5-1 and TRBJ2-1; 12 bases map to TRBD2. Germline V gives CDR1 SGHRS, CDR2 YFSETQ. The length of the CDR3 is 18 residues. With 0 bases clipped from V and 0 bases from J, the junction kept 4 bases outside the gene matches. This CDR3 reads CASSLGLAGGYSYNEQFF. The CDR3 region has the DNA TGCGCCAGCAGCTTGGGGCTAGCGGGGGGGTACTCCTACAATGAGCAGTTCTTC.

The chain is built from TRBV5-4 and TRBJ1-2; TRBD1 matches 7 bases. V dropped 6 bases and J dropped 3; count of bases not matched to a gene: 5. The CDR3 totals 13 residues. Germline lookup yields CDR1 SGHNT and CDR2 YYREEE (reference sequence). CDR3: CASTRQGDYGYTF. For the CDR3, the DNA is TGTGCCAGCACCCGACAGGGCGACTATGGCTACACCTTC. The variable domain in full, completed from reference TRBV5-4 and TRBJ1-2, reads ETGVTQSPTHLIKTRGQQVTLRCSSQSGHNTVSWYQQALGQGPQFIFQYYREEENGRGNFPPRFSGLQFPNYSSELNVNALELDDSALYLCASTRQGDYGYTFGSGTRLTVV.

The sample holds one count of this clone. V and J are TRBV7-3 and TRBJ2-5; tentative D call: TRBD2 (6 bases). Trimming cost V 5 bases and J 2 bases, with 9 bases left between them. Germline CDR1 reads SGHTA; CDR2 reads FQGTGA. The CDR3 runs 13 residues. The CDR3 sequence is CASSTGAQETQYF. In nucleotides, the CDR3 is TGTGCCAGCAGCACGGGAGCACAAGAGACCCAGTACTTC.

The rearrangement joins TRBV19 to TRBJ2-5; D perhaps matches TRBD1 (5 bases). Germline V gives CDR1 LNHDA, CDR2 SQIVND (reference sequence). The CDR3 spans 11 residues. Trimming took off 9 bases at V and 4 bases at J, with 9 bases between the two ends. The CDR3 loop reads CASSGLETQYF. CDR3 sequence (DNA): TGTGCCAGCTCAGGGTTAGAGACCCAGTACTTC.

The gene calls are TRBV6-1 and TRBJ2-1; 8 nucleotides line up with TRBD2. CDR1 is MNHNS and CDR2 is SASEGT in the germline V gene. The CDR3 sequence is 14 residues long. The J segment lost 3 bases and the V segment lost 4 bases, leaving 2 bases of the junction unmatched. The CDR3 protein is CASSGRGGYNEQFF. For the CDR3, the DNA is TGTGCCAGCAGTGGACGGGGGGGCTACAATGAGCAGTTCTTC.

This sequence joins TRBV4-1 and TRBJ2-1; TRBD2 aligns across 14 bases. The CDR3 has 16 amino acids. The germline gives CDR1 MGHRA, CDR2 YSYEKL. V dropped 4 bases and J dropped 9; count of bases not matched to a gene: 8. The CDR3 DNA reads TGCGCCAGCAGCCTCCGACAGACTAGCGGGGGGGCTGAGCAGTTCTTC. Encoded protein: CASSLRQTSGGAEQFF.